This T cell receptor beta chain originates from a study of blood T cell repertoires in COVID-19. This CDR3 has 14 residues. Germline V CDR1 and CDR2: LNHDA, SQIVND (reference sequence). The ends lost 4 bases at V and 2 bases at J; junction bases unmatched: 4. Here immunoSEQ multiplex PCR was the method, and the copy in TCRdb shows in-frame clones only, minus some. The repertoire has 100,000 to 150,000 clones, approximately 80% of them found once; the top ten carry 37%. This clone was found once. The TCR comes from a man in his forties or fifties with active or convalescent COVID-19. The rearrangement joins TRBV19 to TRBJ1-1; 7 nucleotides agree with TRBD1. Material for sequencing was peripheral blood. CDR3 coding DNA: TGTGCCAGTAGTACAGGGGACAGAAACACTGAAGCTTTCTTT. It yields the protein CASSTGDRNTEAFF.